This T cell receptor beta chain derives from a study of T cell clones after liver transplantation. Assay used: immunoSEQ multiplex PCR; TCRdb lists only in-frame clones, some missing. The sample has roughly 97,000 clones, approximately 78% seen once; the top ten hold just under 1%. For this clone: The antigen is not known.

Notes on the study in general: Graft donor-reactive T cells possibly entered the graft instead of undergoing deletion.

The TCR was taken from a human donor who received a liver transplant. Sequenced here: CD4+ T cells from blood, sampled before liver transplant.

CDR3 sequence: CAISGPTSQPQHF. The CDR3 nucleotides are TGTGCCATCAGTGGCCCGACTAGTCAGCCCCAGCATTTT. V and J are TRBV10-3 and TRBJ1-5; no clear D gene. From germline, CDR1 is ENHRY and CDR2 SYGVKD. The CDR3 covers 13 residues. Trimming shortened V by 4 bases and J by 6 bases, and 10 bases separated the two germline ends.